This T cell receptor (beta chain) came from a study of blood T cell repertoires in COVID-19. Method: immunoSEQ multiplex PCR; TCRdb's copy keeps in-frame clones and lacks some. This table has about 160,000 clones, approximately 88% appearing once. The sequenced material came from PBMCs or T cells enriched from blood (not recorded which). The clonotype originates from a woman between 45 and 65 years old who had recovered from COVID-19.

The chain's CDR3 is CASSASGGDEQYF. In DNA, the CDR3 is TGTGCCAGCAGCGCCAGTGGAGGGGACGAGCAGTACTTC. The chain employs TRBV9 and TRBJ2-7; perhaps TRBD2 as D (6 bases). The CDR3 has 13 residues. Germline lookup yields CDR1 SGDLS and CDR2 YYNGEE. The V and J ends lost 3 bases and 5 bases respectively, with 12 bases between them.